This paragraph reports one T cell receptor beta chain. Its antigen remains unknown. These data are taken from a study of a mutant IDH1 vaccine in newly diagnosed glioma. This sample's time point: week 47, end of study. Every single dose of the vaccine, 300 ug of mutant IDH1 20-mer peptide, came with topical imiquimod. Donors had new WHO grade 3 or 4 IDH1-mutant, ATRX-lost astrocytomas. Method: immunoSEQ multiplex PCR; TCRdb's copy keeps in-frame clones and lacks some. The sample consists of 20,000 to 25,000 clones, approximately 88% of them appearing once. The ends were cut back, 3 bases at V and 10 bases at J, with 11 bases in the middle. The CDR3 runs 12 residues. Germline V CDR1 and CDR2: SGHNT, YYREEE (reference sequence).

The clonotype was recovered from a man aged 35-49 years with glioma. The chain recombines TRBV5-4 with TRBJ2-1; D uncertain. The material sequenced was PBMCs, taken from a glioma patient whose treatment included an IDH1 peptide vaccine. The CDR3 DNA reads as TGTGCCAGCAGCTCGGACCGCTTGGAGCAGTTCTTC. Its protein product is CASSSDRLEQFF. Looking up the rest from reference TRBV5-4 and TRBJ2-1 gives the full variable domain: ETGVTQSPTHLIKTRGQQVTLRCSSQSGHNTVSWYQQALGQGPQFIFQYYREEENGRGNFPPRFSGLQFPNYSSELNVNALELDDSALYLCASSSDRLEQFFGPGTRLTVL.